This TCR beta chain was obtained from a study of T cell responses to AZD1222 COVID-19 vaccine. Study-level results: Most donors were white British and more were female, and clonal diversity was possibly underestimated. Nearly half of unique spike-specific TCRs reportedly avoided B.1.351 and B.1.1.7 mutated regions.

Produced via immunoSEQ multiplex PCR; TCRdb's table is partial and in-frame only. The sample lists 150,000 to 200,000 clones, about nine tenths seen once, with around 1.3% in the top ten. Some second doses came at about 4 weeks and others at about 12 weeks; these were pooled. CDR1 and CDR2 from the germline V gene are LNHNV and YYDKDF (reference sequence). V lost 0 bases and J 5 bases, leaving 7 bases between the germline ends. CDR3 size: 13 residues. Details on this clone: The target antigen is unknown.

The receptor was isolated from an adult who received the AZD1222 COVID-19 vaccine. The source material was peripheral blood, sampled 28 days after the second AZD1222 dose. This sequence joins TRBV15 and TRBJ2-5; D gene unclear. CDR3 DNA: TGTGCCACCAGCAGAGATATATCGGAGACCCAGTACTTC. Protein product: CATSRDISETQYF.